This T cell receptor beta chain was recorded in a study of blood T cell repertoires in COVID-19. The germline V gene encodes CDR1 SGHDT and CDR2 YYEEEE. The CDR3 runs to 16 residues. Trimming shortened V by 4 bases and J by 6 bases, and 20 bases separated the two germline ends. Some clones are missing from TCRdb's copy, which holds only in-frame ones; the method was immunoSEQ multiplex PCR. The sample records approximately 290,000 clones, nearly 90% being singletons. Sequenced input: peripheral blood. The chain links TRBV5-6 to TRBJ2-1; D not certain. This clonotype was sampled from a woman aged 25-40 years with COVID-19, enrolled during active disease. This CDR3 is CASSLGSASTANEQFF. The DNA of the CDR3 is TGTGCCAGCAGCCTTGGTTCTGCCTCCACAGCCAATGAGCAGTTCTTC.